This TCR beta chain was found in a study of cytomegalovirus exposure and HLA in healthy donors. CDR1 is SGHVS and CDR2 is FNYEAQ in the germline V gene. J gave up 7 bases and V 5 bases, and 10 bases lay outside the gene matches. The CDR3 is 14 amino acids. Study-level findings and limits: The Asian-associated ancestry cluster reportedly had fewer N-insertions than the roughly 720-donor mean in a later analysis.

Though probably carrying unrecorded immune exposures, donors were nominally healthy at sampling. Amplification used 60 Vbeta primers and 13 Jbeta primers. TCRdb's copy holds only in-frame clones and misses some; the assay was immunoSEQ multiplex PCR. The sample lists about 160,000 clones; 70% to 85% were seen once. Concerning this clone itself: What it binds is not known.

Sequencing was done on a sample of PBMCs. The receptor was derived from a man aged 50 to 60 in good health and CMV-seropositive. This chain connects TRBV7-6 to TRBJ1-1; 7 nucleotides line up with TRBD1. The CDR3 coding sequence is TGTGCCAGCAGCCCCCAACAGGGGATGGTTGAAGCTTTCTTT. This gives the protein CASSPQQGMVEAFF.